This TCR beta chain came from a study of blood T cell repertoires in COVID-19. Study details: Sample material is recorded as cDNA or gDNA derived from T cells, B-cell-depleted T cells, or PBMCs.

Repertoires were generated with immunoSEQ multiplex PCR, while TCRdb's copy carries only in-frame clones and drops some. Among about 120,000 clones, around nine tenths were seen once, and the ten largest hold about 18%. CDR3 size: 13 residues. CDR1 is MNHEY and CDR2 is SVGAGI in the germline V gene. The ends were cut back, 7 bases at V and 3 bases at J, with 12 bases in the middle. This sequence originates from a human donor with acute or convalescent COVID-19. The donor label of this sample is uncertain. This chain joins TRBV6-5 and TRBJ1-2; D is unclear. The sequencing sample was made of peripheral blood. The CDR3 reads CASIGGWDYGYTF. The CDR3 bases are TGTGCCAGCATCGGCGGGTGGGACTATGGCTACACCTTC.